The 10 T cell receptor beta chains below were found in one sample sequenced in a study of blood T cell repertoires in COVID-19. The repertoire was sequenced with immunoSEQ multiplex PCR; TCRdb's copy has only in-frame clones and lacks some. The table records hundreds of thousands of clones, roughly 86% of them present only once. The material sequenced was peripheral blood. These receptors were obtained from a woman aged 25-40 years with COVID-19, enrolled during active disease.

The chain links TRBV18 to TRBJ1-4, with a tentative D call TRBD1 (6 bases). V lost 2 bases and J 4 bases, leaving 11 bases between the germline ends. In germline, CDR1 is KGHSH, CDR2 LQKENI. The CDR3 runs to 15 residues. CDR3 region: CASSPRQEFNEKLFF. DNA of the CDR3: TGTGCCAGCTCACCAAGACAGGAATTTAATGAAAAACTGTTTTTT.

This clone has more than one count but fewer than ten. The V and J genes are TRBV6-5 and TRBJ1-1; unclear D gene. V was cut by 6 bases and J by 5 bases, with 13 bases left in between. Germline CDR1 reads MNHEY; CDR2 reads SVGAGI. This CDR3 spans 13 amino acids. The chain's CDR3 is CASRRETLTEAFF. The CDR3 DNA reads as TGTGCCAGCAGGAGGGAGACCCTAACTGAAGCTTTCTTT.

The gene calls are TRBV30 and TRBJ1-2; D call uncertain. V was trimmed by 3 bases and J by 2 bases, leaving 7 bases between them. Germline assignment: CDR1 GTSNPN and CDR2 SVGIG (reference sequence). This CDR3 comprises 12 residues. DNA of the CDR3: TGTGCCTGGAGACGGGGAAACTATGGCTACACCTTC. Amino acid sequence: CAWRRGNYGYTF.

V is TRBV6-4 and J is TRBJ2-1; 7 positions agree with TRBD1. The ends lost 4 bases at V and 2 bases at J; junction bases unmatched: 5. CDR1 and CDR2 from the germline V gene are MRHNA and SNTAGT. The CDR3 is 15 residues long. This CDR3 is CASSVTGEAYNEQFF. The CDR3 region has the DNA TGTGCCAGCAGTGTCACAGGGGAAGCCTACAATGAGCAGTTCTTC.

CDR3 loop: CASSFRAREERGYTF. CDR3 bases: TGTGCCAGCAGTTTCCGGGCCAGGGAGGAACGAGGCTACACCTTC. V gene TRBV5-4 combines with J gene TRBJ1-2; D might be TRBD1 (5 bases). The CDR3 length is 15 residues. In germline, CDR1 is SGHNT, CDR2 YYREEE (reference sequence). V was trimmed by 5 bases and J by 8 bases, leaving 22 bases between them.

This rearrangement joins TRBV6-5 to TRBJ2-7, with a possible D match to TRBD1 (6 bases). CDR1 is MNHEY and CDR2 is SVGAGI in the germline V gene. Trimming pared 2 bases from V and 3 bases from J, leaving 8 bases between. The CDR3 runs to 13 residues. The CDR3 loop reads CASSYGDNYEQYF. The CDR3 nucleotides are TGTGCCAGCAGTTACGGGGACAACTACGAGCAGTACTTC.

This sequence joins TRBV7-2 and TRBJ2-1, with 12 bases matching TRBD2. J lost 0 bases, V lost 1 base, and 4 bases had no gene match. This CDR3 is 18 amino acids long. CDR1 and CDR2 (germline): SGHTA, FQGNSA. The CDR3 region is CASSLGLAGESSYNEQFF. In DNA, the CDR3 is TGTGCCAGCAGCTTAGGACTAGCGGGAGAAAGCTCCTACAATGAGCAGTTCTTC.

In the case of this clone: Other DNA sequences within the sample encode an identical CDR3. This chain joins TRBV19 and TRBJ2-1; maybe TRBD2 (6 bases). Germline V gives CDR1 LNHDA, CDR2 SQIVND (reference sequence). V was pared by 5 bases and J by 3 bases, with 17 bases between. This CDR3 is 16 amino acids long. In DNA form, the CDR3 reads TGTGCCAGTAGTCCCTCTAGCGCGATTTACTACAATGAGCAGTTCTTC. This translates into CASSPSSAIYYNEQFF.

This clone has just one count. J is TRBJ1-6 and V is TRBV30; D is undetermined. Germline V gene data show CDR1 as GTSNPN and CDR2 as SVGIG (reference sequence). The V and J ends lost 1 base and 8 bases respectively, with 9 bases between them. The CDR3 has 13 residues. In DNA, the CDR3 is TGTGCCTGGAGTGACAGCTGGGATTCACCCCTCCACTTT. This translates into CAWSDSWDSPLHF.

The V gene is TRBV5-5, the J gene TRBJ2-3; 13 bases agree with TRBD2. The CDR3 is 17 amino acids. Germline lookup yields CDR1 SGHKS and CDR2 YYEKEE (reference sequence). V trimming: 5 bases; J trimming: 2 bases; junction bases outside the gene matches: 8. The CDR3 region is CASRGPGLAGATDTQYF. CDR3 DNA sequence: TGTGCCAGCAGAGGCCCTGGACTAGCGGGAGCCACAGATACGCAGTATTTT.